This T cell receptor beta chain stems from a study of T cell repertoires in cytomegalovirus infection. TCRdb redid the calling of the reads with MiXCR, one entry per CDR3 protein. The data show about 700,000 distinct CDR3 sequences, around 32% seen once. The V gene lost 2 bases and the J gene lost 9 bases, with 14 bases spanning the gap. The CDR3 contains 15 residues. CDR1 and CDR2 from the germline V gene are SGHTA and FQGNSA. This clonotype was counted many times. What it recognizes is unknown. The source was cultured PBMCs, collected from culture after CMV antigen stimulation. This clonotype was obtained from a human donor in good health (CMV status not recorded). Some clones in this sample may be carry-over from other donors' samples. The chain uses TRBV7-2 and TRBJ1-6, with D unclear. CDR3 amino acids: CASSLRVAGGSPLHF. CDR3 bases: TGTGCCAGCAGCTTACGGGTAGCGGGCGGTTCACCCCTCCACTTT.